These 27 T cell receptor beta chains originate from one sample sequenced in a study of blood T cell repertoires in COVID-19. The method was immunoSEQ multiplex PCR; TCRdb's version includes in-frame clones alone and lacks a portion of them. In the table there are hundreds of thousands of clones, roughly 90% of which are singletons. The specimen was PBMCs or T cells enriched from blood (not recorded which). The receptors shown here come from a woman aged 25 to 39 who had recovered from COVID-19.

The DNA for the CDR3 is TGTGCCAGCAGTTACTCGGGACAGCAGAACACTGAAGCTTTCTTT. Residues: CASSYSGQQNTEAFF. This chain links TRBV6-6 with TRBJ1-1; the match to TRBD1 covers 7 bases. The J segment lost 1 base and the V segment lost 0 bases, leaving 2 bases of the junction unmatched. The length of the CDR3 is 15 residues. Germline CDR1 MNHNY, CDR2 SVGAGI (reference sequence).

This chain links TRBV3-1 (or the pseudogene TRBV3-2) with TRBJ2-3, with a possible D match to TRBD1 (7 bases). The CDR3 has 16 amino acids. V was clipped by 8 bases and J by 2 bases, with 20 bases between them. Germline V CDR1 and CDR2: LGHDT, YNNKEL (reference sequence). In DNA, the CDR3 is TGTGCCAGCGCACGACAGGGCGGGACCTCCACAGATACGCAGTATTTT. Its protein is CASARQGGTSTDTQYF.

V usage is TRBV11-2 and J usage is TRBJ2-6; TRBD2 is a possible D gene (5 bases). Germline V CDR1 and CDR2: SGHAT, FQNNGV. V lost 5 bases and J lost 2, with 16 bases in between. The CDR3 is 17 amino acids. CDR3 in DNA: TGTGCCAGCAGCGCGCGAGGGAGAGTTACTGGGGCCAACGTCCTGACTTTC. Protein product: CASSARGRVTGANVLTF. Full variable domain (remainder filled in from reference TRBV11-2 and TRBJ2-6): EAGVAQSPRYKIIEKRQSVAFWCNPISGHATLYWYQQILGQGPKLLIQFQNNGVVDDSQLPKDRFSAERLKGVDSTLKIQPAKLEDSAVYLCASSARGRVTGANVLTFGAGSRLTVL.

The chain uses TRBV27 and TRBJ1-2, with unresolved D. Between the trimmed V and J ends, which lost 2 bases and 4 bases, there was a span of 17 bases. The length of the CDR3 is 16 residues. Looked up from germline, CDR1 is MNHEY and CDR2 is SMNVEV (reference sequence). CDR3 loop: CASSLVTGGLRYGYTF. Here the CDR3 DNA reads TGTGCCAGCAGTTTAGTGACCGGAGGGCTGCGCTATGGCTACACCTTC.

This chain uses TRBV4-3 with TRBJ1-1; 12 bases are a match to TRBD1. The CDR3 has 16 amino acids. J lost 9 bases, V lost 4 bases, and 12 bases had no gene match. Germline loops: CDR1 LGHNA, CDR2 YSLEER. CDR3 in amino acids: CASSPPGQGAGSKAFF. In nucleotides, the CDR3 is TGCGCCAGCAGCCCCCCGGGACAGGGGGCGGGGAGTAAAGCTTTCTTT.

The V call is TRBV7-9, the J call TRBJ1-2; D is possibly TRBD1 (6 bases). V was pared by 6 bases and J by 4 bases, with 21 bases between. The CDR3 is made up of 16 amino acids. The germline CDR1 and CDR2 sequences are SEHNR and FQNEAQ (reference sequence). CDR3 DNA sequence: TGTGCCAGCAGTCAATATCTGGCAGGGGAGATCTATGGCTACACCTTC. This sequence encodes CASSQYLAGEIYGYTF.

In DNA form, the CDR3 reads TGTGCCAGCAAGGGTCTCCGAGGGGAAAAACTGTTTTTT. It codes for CASKGLRGEKLFF. This chain uses TRBV2 with TRBJ1-4; D is unclear. The CDR3 totals 13 residues. V lost 7 bases and J 8 bases, leaving 14 bases between the germline ends. The V gene's germline CDR1 is SNHLY and CDR2 FYNNEI. Complete variable domain (other parts from reference TRBV2 and TRBJ1-4): EPEVTQTPSHQVTQMGQEVILRCVPISNHLYFYWYRQILGQKVEFLVSFYNNEISEKSEIFDDQFSVERPDGSNFTLKIRSTKLEDSAMYFCASKGLRGEKLFFGSGTQLSVL.

This clone has just a few counts. This chain uses TRBV3-1 (or the pseudogene TRBV3-2) with TRBJ2-1, with D maybe TRBD1 (6 bases). Germline V lookup: CDR1 LGHDT, CDR2 YNNKEL (reference sequence). The CDR3 consists of 16 residues. The V gene lost 5 bases and the J gene lost 0 bases, with 14 bases spanning the gap. Here the CDR3 DNA reads TGTGCCAGCAGCAGGGGGTCCTTAAGCTCCTACAATGAGCAGTTCTTC. It is translated as CASSRGSLSSYNEQFF.

This clone was seen a few times. The chain joins TRBV2 to TRBJ1-2, with D uncertain. Germline-derived CDR1 and CDR2 are SNHLY and FYNNEI. The V end was cut by 6 bases, the J end by 4 bases, with 12 bases between. This CDR3 region has 13 residues. The CDR3 nucleotides are TGTGCCAGCAGACCCATTAGCAGCTATGGCTACACCTTC. This codes for CASRPISSYGYTF.

The rearrangement joins TRBV28 to TRBJ1-4, with TRBD1 as a possible D gene (6 bases). There are 16 residues in the CDR3. The germline V and J ends were trimmed by 2 bases and 8 bases, with 18 bases remaining between them. CDR1 is MDHEN and CDR2 is SYDVKM in the germline V gene. CDR3 sequence: CASSLRLGALGEKLFF. CDR3 nucleotide sequence: TGTGCCAGCAGTTTAAGGTTGGGGGCTCTAGGAGAAAAACTGTTTTTT.

V usage is TRBV2 and J usage is TRBJ1-1; the D is unclear. V lost 3 bases and J lost 11, with 19 bases in between. Per germline, CDR1 SNHLY and CDR2 FYNNEI. This CDR3 has 14 residues. CDR3: CASSDSSVGQVAFF. CDR3 DNA: TGTGCCAGCAGTGATTCATCGGTGGGCCAGGTGGCTTTCTTT.

The chain combines TRBV4-3 with TRBJ2-3; 10 bases align to TRBD2. J was trimmed by 1 base and V by 3 bases; bases with no gene match: 1. The CDR3 runs to 15 residues. The germline V gene encodes CDR1 LGHNA and CDR2 YSLEER. The DNA for the CDR3 is TGCGCCAGCAGCCACACTAGCGGGGGCACAGATACGCAGTATTTT. Residues: CASSHTSGGTDTQYF.

This clone was observed once. This sequence joins TRBV9 and TRBJ1-1; D is undetermined. The germline V gene has CDR1 SGDLS and CDR2 YYNGEE. This CDR3 spans 11 amino acids. Trimming removed 0 bases from V and 10 bases from J, with 7 bases in between. CDR3 nucleotide sequence: TGTGCCAGCAGCGTAGTTAAGAGAGCTTTCTTT. Residues: CASSVVKRAFF.

The CDR3 DNA reads TGTGCCAGCAGCGCGCGAGGGGGTCACGAGCAGTACTTC. Translation gives CASSARGGHEQYF. The chain is built from TRBV11-3 and TRBJ2-7, with D maybe TRBD1 (6 bases). CDR1 is SGHNT and CDR2 is YENEEA in the germline V gene. This CDR3 has 13 amino acids. The V and J ends lost 5 bases and 5 bases respectively, with 13 bases between them.

V and J are TRBV5-1 and TRBJ1-1; D might be TRBD1 (5 bases). CDR1 and CDR2 from the germline V gene are SGHRS and YFSETQ. Trimming cost V 2 bases and J 0 bases, with 23 bases left between them. The CDR3 spans 19 residues. CDR3 sequence (DNA): TGCGCCAGCAGCTTCGTCCCGGAGAAGGGGCGGTTTGTGAACACTGAAGCTTTCTTT. It yields the protein CASSFVPEKGRFVNTEAFF.

The rearrangement uses TRBV2 and TRBJ2-1; 7 bases map to TRBD1. The CDR3 spans 13 residues. Germline-derived CDR1 and CDR2 are SNHLY and FYNNEI. Losses at the gene ends were 10 bases for V and 4 bases for J; bases not matched to a gene: 7. CDR3 nucleotides: TGTGCCACCGGGACAGATAGTTACAATGAGCAGTTCTTC. Translation gives CATGTDSYNEQFF. Together with reference TRBV2 and TRBJ2-1, the CDR3 gives the full variable domain: EPEVTQTPSHQVTQMGQEVILRCVPISNHLYFYWYRQILGQKVEFLVSFYNNEISEKSEIFDDQFSVERPDGSNFTLKIRSTKLEDSAMYFCATGTDSYNEQFFGPGTRLTVL.

This clone was observed a handful of times. This chain links TRBV10-3 with TRBJ1-4; the D is unclear. CDR3 length equals 14 residues. V was shortened by 5 bases and J by 6 bases, with 13 bases between the two germline ends. Germline assignment: CDR1 ENHRY and CDR2 SYGVKD. This CDR3 reads CAISQTMGDEKLFF. The CDR3 nucleotides are TGTGCCATCAGTCAGACGATGGGAGATGAAAAACTGTTTTTT.

This chain connects TRBV27 to TRBJ2-7, with 8 bases identical to TRBD2. The CDR3 sequence is 17 residues long. V was clipped by 2 bases and J by 6 bases; unmatched bases: 15. Germline V gene data show CDR1 as MNHEY and CDR2 as SMNVEV (reference sequence). Written as DNA, the CDR3 is TGTGCCAGCAGTTTACTGGCGGCGGGGGGTCCCTCTCCCGAGCAGTACTTC. This encodes CASSLLAAGGPSPEQYF.

V usage is TRBV27 and J usage is TRBJ2-7; a weak D match, TRBD2 (5 bases). V was shortened by 5 bases and J by 0 bases, with 14 bases between the two germline ends. The CDR3 sequence is 15 residues long. Germline V lookup: CDR1 MNHEY, CDR2 SMNVEV (reference sequence). CDR3 sequence: CASSDVAQSSYEQYF. The CDR3 region has the DNA TGTGCCAGCAGTGATGTAGCGCAGAGCTCCTACGAGCAGTACTTC.

The V gene is TRBV6-5, the J gene TRBJ1-2, with 9 bases lining up with TRBD1. Germline CDR1 and CDR2: MNHEY and SVGAGI. CDR3 length equals 14 residues. The J segment lost 4 bases and the V segment lost 6 bases, leaving 6 bases of the junction unmatched. In DNA, the CDR3 is TGTGCCAGCAGCGGAGAGACAGGGGGCTATGGCTACACCTTC. Protein sequence: CASSGETGGYGYTF.

This chain uses TRBV3-1 (or the pseudogene TRBV3-2) with TRBJ1-3; D is ambiguous. CDR1 is LGHDT and CDR2 is YNNKEL in the germline V gene (reference sequence). The CDR3 has 16 residues. V lost 5 bases to trimming and J lost 0 bases, with 14 bases between them. CDR3 sequence: CASSELPFSSGNTIYF. As DNA, the CDR3 is TGTGCCAGCAGCGAACTTCCGTTTTCCTCTGGAAACACCATATATTTT.

V usage is TRBV30 and J usage is TRBJ1-4, with D unresolved. This CDR3 contains 14 residues. V was trimmed by 1 base and J by 4 bases, leaving 10 bases between them. CDR1 GTSNPN and CDR2 SVGIG come from the germline V gene (reference sequence). CDR3 residues: CAWSGGQINEKLFF. DNA for the CDR3: TGTGCCTGGAGTGGTGGGCAGATTAATGAAAAACTGTTTTTT. Filled out from reference TRBV30 and TRBJ1-4, the complete variable domain reads SQTIHQWPATLVQPVGSPLSLECTVEGTSNPNLYWYRQAAGRGLQLLFYSVGIGQISSEVPQNLSASRPQDRQFILSSKKLLLSDSGFYLCAWSGGQINEKLFFGSGTQLSVL.

The rearrangement joins TRBV19 to TRBJ2-2; 8 bases match TRBD1. The CDR3 extends over 15 amino acids. Germline assignment: CDR1 LNHDA and CDR2 SQIVND (reference sequence). Germline trimming cut 4 bases from V and 5 bases from J; bases unmatched to any gene: 6. The CDR3: CASSTTGGWTGELFF. CDR3 coding DNA: TGTGCCAGTAGTACCACAGGGGGATGGACCGGGGAGCTGTTTTTT.

This sequence joins TRBV5-1 and TRBJ1-3; 7 positions agree with TRBD1. With 0 bases clipped from V and 5 bases from J, the junction kept 2 bases outside the gene matches. CDR3 size: 14 residues. The germline gives CDR1 SGHRS, CDR2 YFSETQ. CDR3 amino acids: CASSLEGARNTIYF. The CDR3 DNA reads TGCGCCAGCAGCTTGGAGGGGGCGAGAAACACCATATATTTT.

This chain joins TRBV7-2 and TRBJ2-7; TRBD1 is a possible D gene (6 bases). CDR3 length: 15 amino acids. The V gene lost 5 bases and the J gene lost 3 bases, with 17 bases spanning the gap. The germline V gene has CDR1 SGHTA and CDR2 FQGNSA. The CDR3 reads CASSQRQATNYEQYF. Here the CDR3 DNA reads TGTGCCAGCAGCCAGAGACAGGCTACTAACTACGAGCAGTACTTC.

V is TRBV28 and J is TRBJ1-4; D not certain. V lost 5 bases to trimming and J lost 7 bases, with 23 bases between them. This CDR3 is built from 17 residues. Germline V CDR1 and CDR2: MDHEN, SYDVKM. The CDR3 coding sequence is TGTGCCAGCAGTCTCCGCGGGTGGAGATTAGATGGTGAAAAACTGTTTTTT. Translating it yields CASSLRGWRLDGEKLFF.

The count of this clone is one. The CDR3 sequence: CASSLSGSQETQYF. Written as DNA, the CDR3 is TGTGCCAGCAGTCTCTCCGGGAGTCAAGAGACCCAGTACTTC. V is TRBV27 and J is TRBJ2-5; D is perhaps TRBD2 (6 bases). V lost 5 bases and J lost 2, with 12 bases in between. The germline CDR1 and CDR2 sequences are MNHEY and SMNVEV (reference sequence). This CDR3 is 14 amino acids long.